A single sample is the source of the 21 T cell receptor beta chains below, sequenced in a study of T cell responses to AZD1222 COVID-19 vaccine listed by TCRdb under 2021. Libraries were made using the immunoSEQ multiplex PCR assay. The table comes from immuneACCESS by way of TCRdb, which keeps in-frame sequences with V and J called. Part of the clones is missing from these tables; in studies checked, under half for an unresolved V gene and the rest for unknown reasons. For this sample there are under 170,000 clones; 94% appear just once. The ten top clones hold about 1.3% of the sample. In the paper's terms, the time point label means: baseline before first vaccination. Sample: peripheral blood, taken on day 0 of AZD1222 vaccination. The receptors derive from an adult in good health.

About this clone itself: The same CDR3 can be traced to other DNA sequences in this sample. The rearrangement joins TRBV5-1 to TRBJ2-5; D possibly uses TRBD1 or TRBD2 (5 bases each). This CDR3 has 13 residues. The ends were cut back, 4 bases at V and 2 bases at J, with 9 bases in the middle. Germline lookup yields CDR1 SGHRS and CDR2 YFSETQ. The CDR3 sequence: CASSLGPQETQYF. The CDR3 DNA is TGCGCCAGCAGCCTGGGACCTCAAGAGACCCAGTACTTC.

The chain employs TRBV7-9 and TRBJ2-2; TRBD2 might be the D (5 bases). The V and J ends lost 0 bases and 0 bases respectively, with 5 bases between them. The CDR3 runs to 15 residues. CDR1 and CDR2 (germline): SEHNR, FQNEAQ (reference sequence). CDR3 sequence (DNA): TGTGCCAGCAGCTTAGCGGGAGCGAACACCGGGGAGCTGTTTTTT. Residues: CASSLAGANTGELFF. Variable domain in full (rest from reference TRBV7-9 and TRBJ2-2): DTGVSQNPRHKITKRGQNVTFRCDPISEHNRLYWYRQTLGQGPEFLTYFQNEAQLEKSRLLSDRFSAERPKGSFSTLEIQRTEQGDSAMYLCASSLAGANTGELFFGEGSRLTVL.

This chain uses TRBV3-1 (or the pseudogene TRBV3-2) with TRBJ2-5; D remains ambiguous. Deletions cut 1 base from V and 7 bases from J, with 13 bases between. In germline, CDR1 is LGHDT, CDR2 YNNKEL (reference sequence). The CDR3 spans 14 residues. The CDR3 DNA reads TGTGCCAGCAGCCAAGGAGTAGTCCCGTGGACCCAGTACTTC. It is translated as CASSQGVVPWTQYF.

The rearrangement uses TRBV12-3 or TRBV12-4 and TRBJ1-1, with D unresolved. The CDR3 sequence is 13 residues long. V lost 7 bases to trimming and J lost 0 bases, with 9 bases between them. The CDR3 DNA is TGTGCCAGCACCCTGACTGTGAACACTGAAGCTTTCTTT. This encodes CASTLTVNTEAFF.

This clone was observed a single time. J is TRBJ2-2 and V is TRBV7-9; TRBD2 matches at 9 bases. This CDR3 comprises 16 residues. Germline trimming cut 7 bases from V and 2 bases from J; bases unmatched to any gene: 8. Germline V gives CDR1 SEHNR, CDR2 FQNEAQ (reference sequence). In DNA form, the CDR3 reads TGTGCCAGCACCGTCCTAGCGGGGATAAACACCGGGGAGCTGTTTTTT. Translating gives CASTVLAGINTGELFF.

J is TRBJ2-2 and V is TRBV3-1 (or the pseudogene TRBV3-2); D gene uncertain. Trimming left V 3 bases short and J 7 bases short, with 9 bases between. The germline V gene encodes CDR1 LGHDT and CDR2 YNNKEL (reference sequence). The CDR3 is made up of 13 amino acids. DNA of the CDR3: TGTGCCAGCAGCCAGGCTTGGAACGGGGAGCTGTTTTTT. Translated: CASSQAWNGELFF.

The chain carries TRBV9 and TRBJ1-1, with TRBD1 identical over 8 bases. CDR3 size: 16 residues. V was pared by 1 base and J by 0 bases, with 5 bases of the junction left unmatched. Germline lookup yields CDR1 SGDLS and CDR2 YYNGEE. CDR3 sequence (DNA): TGTGCCAGCAGCGTATCGACAGGGGCCTTGAACACTGAAGCTTTCTTT. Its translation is CASSVSTGALNTEAFF.

DNA for the CDR3: TGTGCCAGTTCGGTTGGCGCTGAAGCTTTCTTT. Translated, it gives CASSVGAEAFF. V gene TRBV7-9 combines with J gene TRBJ1-1; D uncertain. CDR3 length: 11 amino acids. The germline V gene has CDR1 SEHNR and CDR2 FQNEAQ (reference sequence). The V end lost 9 bases, the J end lost 6 bases, and 11 bases lay between the germline ends.

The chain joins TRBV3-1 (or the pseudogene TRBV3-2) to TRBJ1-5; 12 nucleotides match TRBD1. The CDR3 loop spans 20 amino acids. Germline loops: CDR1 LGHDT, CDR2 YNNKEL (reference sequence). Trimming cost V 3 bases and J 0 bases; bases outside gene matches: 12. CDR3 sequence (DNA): TGTGCCAGCAGCCAGGAGACACCGGGACAGGGGGCTGGTAGCAATCAGCCCCAGCATTTT. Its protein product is CASSQETPGQGAGSNQPQHF.

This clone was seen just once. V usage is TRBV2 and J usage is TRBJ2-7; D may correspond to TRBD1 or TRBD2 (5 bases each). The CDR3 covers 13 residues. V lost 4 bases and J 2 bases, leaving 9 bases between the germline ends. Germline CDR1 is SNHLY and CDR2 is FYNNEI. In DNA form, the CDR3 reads TGTGCCAGCAGTGGGGACGGGACCTACGAGCAGTACGTC. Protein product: CASSGDGTYEQYV.

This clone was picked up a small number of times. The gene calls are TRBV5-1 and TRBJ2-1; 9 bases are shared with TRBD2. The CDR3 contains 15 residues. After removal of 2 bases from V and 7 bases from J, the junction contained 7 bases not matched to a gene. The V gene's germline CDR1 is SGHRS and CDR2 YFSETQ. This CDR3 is CASSFTRREGNEQFF. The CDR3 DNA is TGCGCCAGCAGCTTTACTCGGCGGGAGGGTAATGAGCAGTTCTTC.

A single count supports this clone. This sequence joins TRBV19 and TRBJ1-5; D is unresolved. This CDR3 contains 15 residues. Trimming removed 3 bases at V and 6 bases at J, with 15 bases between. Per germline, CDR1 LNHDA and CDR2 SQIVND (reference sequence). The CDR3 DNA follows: TGTGCCAGTAGTATCTGGCCAACAGTCATTCAGCCCCAGCATTTT. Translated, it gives CASSIWPTVIQPQHF.

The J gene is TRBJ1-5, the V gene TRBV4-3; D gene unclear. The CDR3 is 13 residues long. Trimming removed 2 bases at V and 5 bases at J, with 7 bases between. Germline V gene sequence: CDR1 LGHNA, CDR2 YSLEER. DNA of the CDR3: TGCGCCAGCAGCCAACGGCACGATCAGCCCCAGCATTTT. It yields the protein CASSQRHDQPQHF.

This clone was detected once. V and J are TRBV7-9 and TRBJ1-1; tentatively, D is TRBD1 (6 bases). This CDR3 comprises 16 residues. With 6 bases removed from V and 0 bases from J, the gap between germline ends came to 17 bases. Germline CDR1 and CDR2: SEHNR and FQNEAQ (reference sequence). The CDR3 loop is CASRRGDTLMNTEAFF. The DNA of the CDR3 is TGTGCCAGCAGAAGAGGGGACACCCTCATGAACACTGAAGCTTTCTTT.

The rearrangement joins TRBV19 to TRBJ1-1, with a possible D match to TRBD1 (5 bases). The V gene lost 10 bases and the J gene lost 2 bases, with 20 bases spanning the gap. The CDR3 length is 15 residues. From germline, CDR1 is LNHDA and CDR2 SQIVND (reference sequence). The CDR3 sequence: CATRPGGTANTEAFF. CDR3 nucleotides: TGTGCCACCAGGCCCGGGGGGACCGCAAACACTGAAGCTTTCTTT. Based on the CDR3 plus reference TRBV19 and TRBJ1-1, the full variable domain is DGGITQSPKYLFRKEGQNVTLSCEQNLNHDAMYWYRQDPGQGLRLIYYSQIVNDFQKGDIAEGYSVSREKKESFPLTVTSAQKNPTAFYLCATRPGGTANTEAFFGQGTRLTVV.

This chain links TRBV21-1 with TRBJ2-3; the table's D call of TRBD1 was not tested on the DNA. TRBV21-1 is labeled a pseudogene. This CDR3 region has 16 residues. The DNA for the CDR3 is TGTGCCAGCAGCGAAAGTGGGGACAGATACACAGATACGCAGTATTTT. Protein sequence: CASSESGDRYTDTQYF.

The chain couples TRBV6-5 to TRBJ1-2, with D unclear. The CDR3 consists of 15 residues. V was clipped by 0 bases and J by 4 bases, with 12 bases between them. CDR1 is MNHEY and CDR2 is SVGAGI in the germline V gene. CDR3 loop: CASSYSPGWVYGYTF. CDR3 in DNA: TGTGCCAGCAGTTACTCTCCCGGGTGGGTCTATGGCTACACCTTC.

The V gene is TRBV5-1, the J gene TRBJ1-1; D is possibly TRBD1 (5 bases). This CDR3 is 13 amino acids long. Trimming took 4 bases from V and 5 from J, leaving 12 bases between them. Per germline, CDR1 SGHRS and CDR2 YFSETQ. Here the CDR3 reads CASSPWGGTEAFF. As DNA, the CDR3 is TGCGCCAGCAGCCCCTGGGGGGGGACTGAAGCTTTCTTT.

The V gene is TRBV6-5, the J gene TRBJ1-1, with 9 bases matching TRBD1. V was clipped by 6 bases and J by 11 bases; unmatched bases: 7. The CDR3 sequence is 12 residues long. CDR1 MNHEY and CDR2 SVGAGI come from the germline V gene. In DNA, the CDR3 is TGTGCCAGCAGCTATGGGACAGGGAAGGCTTTCTTT. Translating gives CASSYGTGKAFF.

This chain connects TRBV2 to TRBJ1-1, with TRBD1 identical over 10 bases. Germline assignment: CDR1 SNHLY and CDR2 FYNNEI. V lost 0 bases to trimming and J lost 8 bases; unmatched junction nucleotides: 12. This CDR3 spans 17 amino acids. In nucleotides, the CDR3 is TGTGCCAGCAGTGAAGCACCGGGACAGGGGTTTAGTTTCGAAGCTTTCTTT. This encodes CASSEAPGQGFSFEAFF.

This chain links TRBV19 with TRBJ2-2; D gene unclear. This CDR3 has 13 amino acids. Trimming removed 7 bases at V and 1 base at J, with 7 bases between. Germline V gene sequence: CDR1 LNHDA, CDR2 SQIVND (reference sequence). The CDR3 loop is CASIKRNTGELFF. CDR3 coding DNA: TGTGCCAGTATTAAGAGGAACACCGGGGAGCTGTTTTTT.